The 14 T cell receptor beta chains below were found in one sample sequenced in a study of T cell responses to AZD1222 COVID-19 vaccine. Here immunoSEQ multiplex PCR was the method, and the copy in TCRdb shows in-frame clones only, minus some. Here the sample spans some 110,000 clones, about 90% being singletons. The sample here was peripheral blood, taken on day 0 of AZD1222 vaccination. These receptors all come from an adult in good health.

This clone was detected only once. The rearrangement uses TRBV24-1 and TRBJ2-5; TRBD1 or TRBD2 may be the D gene (5 bases each). Trimming left V 4 bases short and J 3 bases short, with 14 bases between. This CDR3 is built from 15 residues. CDR1 is KGHDR and CDR2 is SFDVKD in the germline V gene. This chain's CDR3 is CATSESTADKETQYF. The CDR3 bases are TGTGCCACCAGTGAGTCGACAGCGGACAAAGAGACCCAGTACTTC.

This chain joins TRBV5-5 and TRBJ2-7, with D hard to call. The CDR3 consists of 12 residues. Trimming took off 6 bases at V and 0 bases at J, with 7 bases between the two ends. Per germline, CDR1 SGHKS and CDR2 YYEKEE (reference sequence). The CDR3: CASTYNSYEQYF. CDR3 nucleotide sequence: TGTGCCAGCACCTACAACTCCTACGAGCAGTACTTC. Drawing the rest from reference TRBV5-5 and TRBJ2-7, the complete variable domain is DAGVTQSPTHLIKTRGQQVTLRCSPISGHKSVSWYQQVLGQGPQFIFQYYEKEERGRGNFPDRFSARQFPNYSSELNVNALLLGDSALYLCASTYNSYEQYFGPGTRLTVT.

The table lists this clone with a count of one. The J gene is TRBJ1-3, the V gene TRBV6-6; D gene uncertain. Per the germline V gene, CDR1 is MNHNY and CDR2 is SVGAGI (reference sequence). The CDR3 sequence is 13 residues long. Trimming stripped 5 bases from V and 7 bases from J, with 12 bases between. CDR3 region: CASSEVLGNTIYF. CDR3 bases: TGTGCCAGCAGTGAGGTACTGGGCAACACCATATATTTT.

This sequence joins TRBV4-1 and TRBJ1-6, with 9 bases that match TRBD1. Germline V lookup: CDR1 MGHRA, CDR2 YSYEKL. With V trimmed by 4 bases and J by 6 bases, 7 bases remained unmatched. This CDR3 region has 16 residues. CDR3 DNA: TGCGCCAGCAGCCGGGGGACAGGGTCCCCTAATTCACCCCTCCACTTT. As protein: CASSRGTGSPNSPLHF.

This sequence joins TRBV3-1 (or the pseudogene TRBV3-2) and TRBJ1-3; no clear D. Per germline, CDR1 LGHDT and CDR2 YNNKEL (reference sequence). The germline V and J ends were trimmed by 1 base and 0 bases, with 7 bases remaining between them. This CDR3 is built from 15 residues. CDR3 nucleotides: TGTGCCAGCAGCCAAGGAGCAAACTCTGGAAACACCATATATTTT. It encodes CASSQGANSGNTIYF.

This clone was counted a single time. The gene calls are TRBV6-5 and TRBJ1-5; perhaps TRBD1 as D (5 bases). CDR3 length equals 15 residues. Germline V CDR1 and CDR2: MNHEY, SVGAGI. Trimming took off 6 bases at V and 7 bases at J, with 19 bases between the two ends. In nucleotides, the CDR3 is TGTGCCAGCAGCCAAAACGAGGGGCCTTACCAGCCCCAGCATTTT. Residues: CASSQNEGPYQPQHF.

The chain is built from TRBV30 and TRBJ2-7, with 8 nucleotides matching TRBD1. The V segment lost 3 bases and the J segment 0 bases; nucleotides outside the gene matches: 7. This CDR3 contains 15 residues. Germline CDR1 and CDR2: GTSNPN and SVGIG (reference sequence). The CDR3: CAWRAWDRSSYEQYF. The CDR3 bases are TGTGCCTGGAGAGCCTGGGACAGGAGCTCCTACGAGCAGTACTTC.

DNA of the CDR3: TGTGCCAGCAGCCCACAAATAGCGGGGACTAATGAGCAGTTCTTC. Translation gives CASSPQIAGTNEQFF. The V gene is TRBV14, the J gene TRBJ2-1; 8 bases fit TRBD2. V gave up 4 bases and J gave up 7 bases; unmatched junction bases: 9. In germline, CDR1 is SGHDN, CDR2 FVKESK. This CDR3 has 15 residues.

The J gene is TRBJ1-1, the V gene TRBV10-3, with a tentative D call TRBD1 (6 bases). The V gene's germline CDR1 is ENHRY and CDR2 SYGVKD. This CDR3 has 15 residues. The V end lost 3 bases, the J end lost 1 base, and 12 bases lay between the germline ends. DNA for the CDR3: TGTGCCATCAGTGAAAAACAGGGAGGGAACACTGAAGCTTTCTTT. Translation: CAISEKQGGNTEAFF.

CDR3 residues: CASSTDGGDEKLFF. CDR3 DNA: TGTGCCAGCAGTACTGACGGGGGAGATGAAAAACTGTTTTTT. The rearrangement uses TRBV6-5 and TRBJ1-4; D might be TRBD1 (5 bases). The CDR3 loop spans 14 amino acids. The V gene lost 5 bases and the J gene lost 6 bases, with 13 bases spanning the gap. CDR1 is MNHEY, CDR2 SVGAGI, per germline.

V gene TRBV6-1 combines with J gene TRBJ1-1; unclear D gene. With 3 bases removed from V and 5 bases from J, the gap between germline ends came to 7 bases. From germline, CDR1 is MNHNS and CDR2 SASEGT. The CDR3 has 12 residues. The CDR3: CASSDPGTEAFF. Here the CDR3 DNA reads TGTGCCAGCAGTGATCCGGGGACTGAAGCTTTCTTT.

The chain uses TRBV28 and TRBJ1-5; the D gene is possibly TRBD1 (5 bases). Germline V lookup: CDR1 MDHEN, CDR2 SYDVKM. Trimming removed 3 bases from V and 3 bases from J, with 12 bases in between. CDR3 length: 15 residues. The CDR3 DNA sequence: TGTGCCAGCAGTTTGGGGCAGTGGCTCAATCAGCCCCAGCATTTT. As protein: CASSLGQWLNQPQHF.

This clone occurred once. The chain joins TRBV30 to TRBJ2-7; D unresolved. The CDR3 is 11 amino acids. The V and J ends lost 4 bases and 12 bases respectively, with 16 bases between them. Germline values: CDR1 GTSNPN, CDR2 SVGIG (reference sequence). The CDR3 DNA reads as TGTGCCTGGACTTGGGAAGGGCTCATGTACTTC. Translating gives CAWTWEGLMYF.

This chain links TRBV27 with TRBJ2-3, with TRBD1 as a possible D gene (6 bases). This CDR3 comprises 13 residues. Germline V CDR1 and CDR2: MNHEY, SMNVEV (reference sequence). Trimming left V 5 bases short and J 9 bases short, with 15 bases between. This CDR3 reads CASSPFRGYTQYF. The CDR3 DNA is TGTGCCAGCAGTCCCTTTAGGGGGTACACGCAGTATTTT.